Reported below is one TCR beta chain. After extraction with the RNeasy kit, roughly 0.45 to 1 ug of the RNA was reverse transcribed using random hexamers. By means of immunoSEQ multiplex PCR, TCR beta CDR3 spanning 54 Vbeta and 13 Jbeta underwent amplification. TCRdb reprocessed the immunoSEQ multiplex PCR reads via MiXCR and lists one record per CDR3 protein. The sample holds around 190,000 distinct CDR3 sequences, 85% to 95% seen once. Sequencing of TCR beta was carried out in blood CD8+ and CD4+ T cells. TEMRA cells were enriched by FACS, and CD4+ and CD8+ T cells were negatively isolated. The data were taken from a study of CD8 T cells in Susac syndrome. Study background: When blood was collected, patients with Susac syndrome were therapy-naive, were taking corticosteroids, or were receiving intravenous immunoglobulin alone.

This CDR3 is 13 amino acids long. Looked up from germline, CDR1 is KGHDR and CDR2 is SFDVKD. Trimming removed 5 bases from V and 3 bases from J, with 7 bases in between. The receptor was derived from a human donor with Susac syndrome. The sample was CD4+ T cells from PBMCs. This rearrangement joins TRBV24-1 to TRBJ1-5; D not certain. The CDR3 spells CATSVALNQPQHF. The DNA of the CDR3 is TGTGCCACCAGTGTAGCGCTCAATCAGCCCCAGCATTTT.